The clone carrying this TCR beta chain occurred many times. Its antigen is as yet unknown. The time point is: patch test 2, 6 weeks after DPC sensitization. Specified treatment: therapeutic diphenylcyclopropenone sensitization with weekly scalp DPC. Using its own MiXCR run on the RACE reads, TCRdb lists one record per CDR3 protein. The table shows a few hundred thousand distinct CDR3 sequences, with under 6.5% occurring only once. This entry belongs to a study of human T cells and chemical hapten exposure. Study findings and constraints: TCRs at a frequency above 1 in 1000 stayed unchanged with DPC sensitization.

V was clipped by 3 bases and J by 5 bases, with 14 bases between them. The CDR3 contains 15 residues. The clonotype originates from a woman aged 18 to 35 with alopecia areata. Some clones in this sample may be carry-over from other donors' samples. The chain joins TRBV12-3 or TRBV12-4 to TRBJ1-5; tentatively, D is TRBD1 (5 bases). Sequences were derived from whole blood, sampled in connection with sensitization to the hapten diphenylcyclopropenone (DPC). In DNA, the CDR3 is TGTGCCAGCAGTTTGGGACGGGGCAGCCATCAGCCCCAGCATTTT. Protein sequence: CASSLGRGSHQPQHF.